The subject of this entry is one T cell receptor (beta chain). Its cognate antigen is unknown. The data were taken from a study of sequential checkpoint blockade in melanoma. Study-wide context: Around 21 patients had tumor biopsies before treatment and at week 13.

V was trimmed by 8 bases and J by 3 bases, leaving 13 bases between them. The CDR3 loop spans 13 amino acids. The germline V gene has CDR1 MDHEN and CDR2 SYDVKM. Treatment in this sample: randomized to nivolumab then ipilimumab (arm A) or the reverse (arm B). Patients had received no earlier DNA-damaging chemotherapy. Notes on the study in general: Tumor T-cell fraction and clonality correlated with PD-L1 and CD8+ counts. Response in arm A was associated with pretreatment TIL clonality.

TCRdb's table, derived via immunoSEQ multiplex PCR, lists solely in-frame clones and lacks some. Altogether 37,000 or so clones are present, 30% to 35% being singletons, with the ten largest covering 1.6%. This TCR came from a human donor with melanoma. The sample consisted of tumor tissue (inferred from file names), taken from a patient given nivolumab and ipilimumab in sequence. The chain uses TRBV28 and TRBJ1-1; D gene ambiguous. The CDR3 DNA follows: TGTGCCAGCTTAATAGGGTCTTACACTGAAGCTTTCTTT. Translating it yields CASLIGSYTEAFF.